This T cell receptor beta chain derives from a study of tumor-infiltrating lymphocytes in primary liver carcinoma. The wider study: Sample counts of productive TCRbeta reads spanned roughly 3.65 to 8 million; these counts were similar across tissue types. Findings and limits, study-wide: The top-250-clone fraction was significantly higher in tumors than in blood (p = 0.039).

The source of the blood RNA was unsorted whole blood, and germline DNA was extracted as well. A primer matching the constant region was used to make TCR beta cDNA from approximately 520 ng of total RNA. Researchers made the TCR beta libraries by running three nested multiplex PCR rounds with slightly modified ARM-PCR. TCRdb used MiXCR to reprocess the multiplex PCR reads, holding one entry per CDR3 protein. The table includes hundreds of thousands of distinct CDR3 sequences, approximately 65% detected once. With regard to this clonotype: The antigen remains unidentified. One base away lies a much larger clone, so this may be a sequencing read error.

The sample was peripheral blood. The origin of this receptor is a man aged 35 to 55 with primary liver carcinoma and hepatitis B virus infection.

The CDR3 coding sequence is TGCGCCAGCAACTTAGTATTAGGCGGGGAGCTGTTTTTT. Translation: CASNLVLGGELFF. The chain recombines TRBV10-1 with TRBJ2-2; D uncertain. CDR1 and CDR2 (germline): WNHNN, SYGVQD (reference sequence). The CDR3 spans 13 residues. Between the trimmed V and J ends, which lost 7 bases and 7 bases, there was a span of 13 bases.